This T cell receptor beta chain was identified during a study of a mutant IDH1 vaccine in newly diagnosed glioma (dated by TCRdb to the early 2020s). For the wider study: In the chemotherapy-containing groups, vaccination started alongside temozolomide cycles, whereas in patients who had radiotherapy alone it started 4-6 weeks after radiotherapy. Of the roughly 34 treated patients, roughly 60% were male and about 38% were female, and the mean age was approximately 40 years. Before enrollment, most patients had been given radiochemotherapy with temozolomide as standard therapy, while the rest had received either radiotherapy alone or temozolomide alone. The week-35 safety follow-up took place at visit V12, and the week-47 end of study took place at visit V13. Peripheral blood was collected at six visits: V03 (baseline), V05, V07, V10, V12 and V13. Longitudinal TCRB deep sequencing was performed for about two dozen treated patients wherever samples were available for exploratory analyses.

The time point label, as the study defines it: week 35, safety follow-up. Each vaccine dose, consisting of 300 ug of a 20-mer mutant IDH1 peptide in Montanide, was administered subcutaneously with topical imiquimod. Patients received eight vaccinations in weeks 1, 3, 5, 7, 11, 15, 19 and 23, corresponding to visits V03 through V10. Newly diagnosed WHO grade 3 or 4 IDH1-mutant astrocytomas showing loss of nuclear ATRX were present in the donors. The samples were drawn from NOA16, a multicentre, single-arm, open-label phase I trial in Germany that tested a mutant IDH1 peptide vaccine in humans for the first time. Genomic DNA for TCRB sequencing was extracted from EDTA blood using the DNeasy Blood and Tissue Kit. The CDR3, cysteine through phenylalanine, is 14 amino acids long. Of the read, only the CDR3 DNA is kept; its 42 bases are in frame from base 1. V loses 5 bases of germline sequence and J loses 2 bases, and the interval between the two ends is 12 bases. CDR1 and CDR2 are read off the germline V gene (reference sequence) as MNHNY and SVGAGI.

Library preparation used the immunoSEQ multiplex PCR assay. The hsTCRB Kit was used according to the manufacturer's protocol to amplify rearranged TCR beta chain sequences. Sequencing of TCRB libraries was carried out on an Illumina MiSeq. Per the original workflow: The proprietary platform of the kit vendor was used for demultiplexing, trimming and gene mapping. The immuneACCESS repertoire file appears here via TCRdb, limited to in-frame rearrangements. These files lack a portion of the clones; in checked studies, under half of the deficit traces to unresolved V genes, and the cause of the others is not known. Clone size and the V and J calls come from that table; the DNA yielded D and trimming. This sample holds about 46,000 clones; around 92% were observed only once. The ten largest account for less than 2.5% of the sample. Broad study findings and their caveats: It was noted by the authors that analyses of patient blood samples could not be reproduced owing to sample limitations. Immune responses induced by the vaccine were seen in 90% to 95% of patients across multiple MHC alleles. Selection of PBMC samples for TCRB deep sequencing was based on availability. No apparent relationship was observed between pseudoprogression and alterations in the top peripheral T cell clonotypes detected by TCRB sequencing.

Points on this clone: It has no known antigen specificity. There are no base qualities to consult, and no much larger clone falls within one base.

The source is a man aged 50-60 years with glioma. The chain couples TRBV6-6 to TRBJ1-2, with the D gene uncertain. This sample comprised PBMCs, obtained from a glioma patient whose treatment included an IDH1 peptide vaccine. The nucleotides read TGTGCCAGCAGTACACCCGAGAGCAACTATGGCTACACCTTC. Translated, this gives CASSTPESNYGYTF.